This TCR beta chain came from a study of CD8+ T cells in alopecia areata. Study information: Tofacitinib was taken orally by treated patients, and the dose was 5 to 10 mg twice daily. Study results and limitations: Higher clonality was seen in lesional scalp than in normal scalp, especially in alopecia totalis/universalis.

Deletions cut 3 bases from V and 0 bases from J, with 9 bases between. Germline values: CDR1 SGHDN, CDR2 FVKESK. The CDR3 spans 15 residues. With regard to this clone: The antigen is not known.

Reverse transcription of extracted RNA yielded cDNA, which provided the sequencing template. This table comes from immunoSEQ multiplex PCR, and its TCRdb copy is limited to in-frame clones, with some not included. The data contain approximately 170,000 clones, 45% to 65% of them singletons. Specified treatment: oral pan-JAK inhibitor, 5-10 mg twice daily. Alopecia areata patients provided lesional scalp punch biopsies and peripheral blood, both collected for the study. The source material was CD4+ T cells sorted from blood, sampled at week 4, from a patient treated with tofacitinib. The sequence was collected from a human donor with alopecia areata. The chain uses TRBV14 and TRBJ1-3; no clear D gene. Written as DNA, the CDR3 is TGTGCCAGCAGCCAGATGACGAGCTCTGGAAACACCATATATTTT. It codes for CASSQMTSSGNTIYF.